These T cell receptor delta chains were read from a single sample in a study of delta chain sequences of gamma delta T cells. TCRdb reapplied CATT to the PCR reads. The listing records roughly five delta-chain clones. Input material: a tumor sample. These receptors came from a human donor with breast cancer. CDR3s leave out the opening cysteine and the closing phenylalanine or tryptophan.

V: TRDV2
J: TRDJ3
length: 16
CDR3: ACDPMGPTSWDTRQMF

V: TRDV2
J: TRDJ1
length: 12
CDR3: ACDSWGNTDKLI